This TCR beta chain is from a study of CD8 T cells in Susac syndrome. About the research overall: When blood was drawn, the patients with Susac syndrome were therapy-naive, on corticosteroids, or on intravenous immunoglobulin alone.

TEMRA cells were FACS-enriched, and CD8+ and CD4+ T cells were isolated negatively. Notes on the study in general: The CD4+ T cell repertoires that were profiled in Susac syndrome showed no clonal expansion.

Random-hexamer reverse transcription was applied to roughly 0.5 to 1 ug RNA. The CDR3 of TCR beta was amplified by immunoSEQ multiplex PCR across 54 Vbeta and 13 Jbeta. Via MiXCR, TCRdb re-called the immunoSEQ multiplex PCR reads, giving one row per CDR3 protein. The sample has about 200,000 distinct CDR3 sequences, 90% to 95% seen once; the top ten hold over 0.075%. This clonotype has more than one count but fewer than ten. The antigen is undetermined. This receptor was taken from a human donor with Susac syndrome. The sequencing sample was made of CD4+ T cells from PBMCs.

CDR3 nucleotides: TGTGCCAGCAGCTTAGGTACGGGACTAGCGGGTTACAATGAGCAGTTCTTC. Encoded protein: CASSLGTGLAGYNEQFF. This chain links TRBV7-9 with TRBJ2-1, with 12 nucleotides matching TRBD2. Trimming removed 1 base from V and 4 bases from J; junction bases left unmatched: 5. This CDR3 comprises 17 residues. CDR1 SEHNR and CDR2 FQNEAQ come from the germline V gene (reference sequence).